The 24 T cell receptor beta chains listed next were all sequenced from one sample in a study of blood T cell repertoires in COVID-19. The repertoire was sequenced with immunoSEQ multiplex PCR; TCRdb's copy has only in-frame clones and lacks some. The table shows approximately 410,000 clones, with around 86% occurring only once. Sequenced sample: peripheral blood. These receptors were taken from a woman in her twenties or thirties with active or convalescent COVID-19.

This clone has a single count. V is TRBV6-1 and J is TRBJ2-1; 11 bases are a match to TRBD2. Losses at the gene ends were 0 bases for V and 2 bases for J; bases not matched to a gene: 6. The germline CDR1 and CDR2 sequences are MNHNS and SASEGT. This CDR3 contains 18 residues. The chain's CDR3 is CASSEAGTSGSTYNEQFF. CDR3 DNA sequence: TGTGCCAGCAGTGAAGCTGGGACTAGCGGATCGACCTACAATGAGCAGTTCTTC.

V and J are TRBV7-9 and TRBJ1-1; D may be TRBD1 (6 bases). Germline loops: CDR1 SEHNR, CDR2 FQNEAQ (reference sequence). The germline V and J ends were trimmed by 5 bases and 3 bases, with 16 bases remaining between them. The CDR3 totals 15 residues. The CDR3 DNA reads as TGTGCCAGCAGCGAAAAAACAGGGTTCTACACTGAAGCTTTCTTT. The encoded protein is CASSEKTGFYTEAFF.

The chain is built from TRBV2 and TRBJ1-1, with unresolved D. Germline V gene lookup returns CDR1 SNHLY and CDR2 FYNNEI. The V end was cut by 1 base, the J end by 7 bases, with 10 bases between. This CDR3 comprises 13 residues. The DNA of the CDR3 is TGTGCCAGCAGTGAAGGAACAGCTATTGAAGCTTTCTTT. Translated: CASSEGTAIEAFF. Full variable domain (remainder filled in from reference TRBV2 and TRBJ1-1): EPEVTQTPSHQVTQMGQEVILRCVPISNHLYFYWYRQILGQKVEFLVSFYNNEISEKSEIFDDQFSVERPDGSNFTLKIRSTKLEDSAMYFCASSEGTAIEAFFGQGTRLTVV.

This chain joins TRBV27 and TRBJ2-5, with unresolved D. Trimming removed 3 bases from V and 5 bases from J, with 13 bases in between. The length of the CDR3 is 14 residues. Germline V CDR1 and CDR2: MNHEY, SMNVEV (reference sequence). In DNA, the CDR3 is TGTGCCAGCAGTTTCCGAGACTTCGGCGAGACCCAGTACTTC. Encoded protein: CASSFRDFGETQYF.

V and J are TRBV6-2 or TRBV6-3 and TRBJ2-2; unclear D gene. V was cut by 6 bases and J by 5 bases, with 7 bases left in between. This CDR3 comprises 12 residues. Germline assignment: CDR1 MNHEY and CDR2 SVGEGT. CDR3 protein: CASSYSTGELFF. The CDR3 DNA reads as TGTGCCAGCAGCTATAGTACCGGGGAGCTGTTTTTT.

This clone has more than one count but fewer than ten. The chain recombines TRBV2 with TRBJ1-1, with 9 bases aligning to TRBD1. Trimming cost V 6 bases and J 4 bases; bases outside gene matches: 18. Looked up from germline, CDR1 is SNHLY and CDR2 is FYNNEI. The CDR3 contains 18 residues. CDR3 region: CASRINGGSGQGATEAFF. CDR3 nucleotides: TGTGCCAGCAGAATAAACGGGGGATCGGGACAGGGCGCCACTGAAGCTTTCTTT.

The chain uses TRBV10-3 and TRBJ1-1; TRBD1 aligns across 7 bases. The CDR3 has 17 residues. Germline V gene sequence: CDR1 ENHRY, CDR2 SYGVKD. J was trimmed by 4 bases and V by 2 bases; bases with no gene match: 13. CDR3 coding DNA: TGTGCCATCAGTGAGCGGCCTGGAGGGGGCGAAGGCACTGAAGCTTTCTTT. Residues: CAISERPGGGEGTEAFF.

This clone has only a few counts. The chain uses TRBV19 and TRBJ2-7; D is perhaps TRBD1 (6 bases). Trimming took 5 bases from V and 2 from J, leaving 22 bases between them. CDR1 and CDR2 from the germline V gene are LNHDA and SQIVND (reference sequence). The length of the CDR3 is 17 residues. The CDR3, as DNA: TGTGCCAGTAGTGAAAAGATACCCGGGACACTAGCCTACGAGCAGTACTTC. This codes for CASSEKIPGTLAYEQYF. Looking up the rest from reference TRBV19 and TRBJ2-7 gives the full variable domain: DGGITQSPKYLFRKEGQNVTLSCEQNLNHDAMYWYRQDPGQGLRLIYYSQIVNDFQKGDIAEGYSVSREKKESFPLTVTSAQKNPTAFYLCASSEKIPGTLAYEQYFGPGTRLTVT.

This sequence joins TRBV5-1 and TRBJ1-3; 8 bases are a match to TRBD1. The germline CDR1 and CDR2 sequences are SGHRS and YFSETQ. This CDR3 contains 16 residues. V was pared by 4 bases and J by 0 bases, with 6 bases of the junction left unmatched. Here the CDR3 reads CASSPRQGLSGNTIYF. CDR3 bases: TGCGCCAGCAGCCCGAGACAGGGGCTCTCTGGAAACACCATATATTTT.

J is TRBJ1-5 and V is TRBV30, with D unclear. The germline V gene has CDR1 GTSNPN and CDR2 SVGIG (reference sequence). Trimming cost V 0 bases and J 6 bases, with 6 bases left between them. This CDR3 spans 12 amino acids. CDR3 protein: CAWSVRGQPQHF. The CDR3 DNA follows: TGTGCCTGGAGTGTCCGGGGTCAGCCCCAGCATTTT.

The chain uses TRBV27 and TRBJ2-7, with 8 bases lining up with TRBD1. The germline CDR1 and CDR2 sequences are MNHEY and SMNVEV (reference sequence). The CDR3 has 13 residues. The V segment lost 8 bases and the J segment 5 bases; nucleotides outside the gene matches: 8. The CDR3 DNA is TGTGCCAGCCGTCGGACAGGGATCAACGAGCAGTACTTC. Amino acid sequence: CASRRTGINEQYF.

Written as DNA, the CDR3 is TGCAGCACCACCGGACAGGGTCTTTTTTCCGAGCAGTACTTC. Encoded protein: CSTTGQGLFSEQYF. The rearrangement links TRBV29-1 to TRBJ2-7, with 8 bases matching TRBD1. The CDR3 is made up of 14 amino acids. Trimming cost V 8 bases and J 6 bases; bases outside gene matches: 15. Germline CDR1 reads SQVTM; CDR2 reads ANQGSEA.

This clone was picked up a small number of times. The CDR3 region has the DNA TGTGCCAGCAGTTCTAGCGGGAGGGTGGCCGGGGAGCTGTTTTTT. It specifies CASSSSGRVAGELFF. The V gene is TRBV6-1, the J gene TRBJ2-2; 12 bases agree with TRBD2. The length of the CDR3 is 15 residues. Germline values: CDR1 MNHNS, CDR2 SASEGT. The junction had 4 bases not matched to a gene; V was cut back by 5 bases and J by 6 bases.

The chain couples TRBV5-6 to TRBJ1-1; 8 bases map to TRBD1. The J segment lost 7 bases and the V segment lost 0 bases, leaving 8 bases of the junction unmatched. This CDR3 comprises 15 residues. The germline gives CDR1 SGHDT, CDR2 YYEEEE. CDR3 amino acids: CASSLVQGALGEAFF. CDR3 bases: TGTGCCAGCAGCTTGGTCCAGGGGGCGCTTGGTGAAGCTTTCTTT. Supplemented by reference TRBV5-6 and TRBJ1-1, the full variable domain reads DAGVTQSPTHLIKTRGQQVTLRCSPKSGHDTVSWYQQALGQGPQFIFQYYEEEERQRGNFPDRFSGHQFPNYSSELNVNALLLGDSALYLCASSLVQGALGEAFFGQGTRLTVV.

The chain uses TRBV2 and TRBJ1-1; tentatively, D is TRBD1 (6 bases). Germline CDR1 and CDR2: SNHLY and FYNNEI. The CDR3 has 14 residues. Trimming cost V 6 bases and J 2 bases, with 13 bases left between them. This CDR3 is CASSRRDTNTEAFF. CDR3 in DNA: TGTGCCAGCAGCCGCCGGGACACTAACACTGAAGCTTTCTTT.

This clone was picked up one time. The chain carries TRBV30 and TRBJ2-7; D perhaps matches TRBD2 (5 bases). CDR3 length equals 13 residues. The V end was cut by 0 bases, the J end by 10 bases, with 16 bases between. CDR1 is GTSNPN and CDR2 is SVGIG in the germline V gene (reference sequence). CDR3 in amino acids: CAWSVRTVRLQYF. In nucleotides, the CDR3 is TGTGCCTGGAGTGTTAGGACGGTACGACTACAGTACTTC.

The gene calls are TRBV7-2 and TRBJ1-1; 9 positions agree with TRBD1. With 5 bases clipped from V and 0 bases from J, the junction kept 13 bases outside the gene matches. This CDR3 is built from 18 residues. Germline loops: CDR1 SGHTA, CDR2 FQGNSA. The CDR3, as DNA: TGTGCCAGCAGCCCAGGGACAGGGTTTCATATAATGAACACTGAAGCTTTCTTT. This gives the protein CASSPGTGFHIMNTEAFF.

This chain links TRBV13 with TRBJ1-1; the match to TRBD1 covers 9 bases. Per the germline V gene, CDR1 is PRHDT and CDR2 is FYEKMQ (reference sequence). CDR3 length equals 15 residues. V was pared by 4 bases and J by 4 bases, with 7 bases of the junction left unmatched. The CDR3 is CASSSLQDRGTEAFF. CDR3 nucleotide sequence: TGTGCCAGCAGCTCCCTACAGGACAGGGGCACTGAAGCTTTCTTT.

The V gene is TRBV4-1, the J gene TRBJ1-4; the match to TRBD1 covers 8 bases. The V segment lost 2 bases and the J segment 0 bases; nucleotides outside the gene matches: 14. The length of the CDR3 is 20 residues. Germline assignment: CDR1 MGHRA and CDR2 YSYEKL. CDR3 sequence: CASSQNRGQGEIATNEKLFF. DNA for the CDR3: TGCGCCAGCAGCCAAAACCGCGGACAGGGAGAGATTGCAACTAATGAAAAACTGTTTTTT.

The V gene is TRBV27, the J gene TRBJ2-3, with TRBD2 matching 14 bases. In germline, CDR1 is MNHEY, CDR2 SMNVEV (reference sequence). Unmatched junction bases numbered 6, after V lost 5 bases and J lost 5 bases. The CDR3 runs 16 residues. Written as DNA, the CDR3 is TGTGCCAGCAGTCCAGGACTAGCGGGAGGCGGAGATACGCAGTATTTT. Encoded protein: CASSPGLAGGGDTQYF.

The chain combines TRBV29-1 with TRBJ1-3; unclear D gene. CDR1 and CDR2 (germline): SQVTM, ANQGSEA. Between the trimmed V and J ends, which lost 2 bases and 0 bases, there was a span of 11 bases. The length of the CDR3 is 15 residues. CDR3 protein: CSVEISAGSGNTIYF. The CDR3 region has the DNA TGCAGCGTTGAAATATCCGCAGGCTCTGGAAACACCATATATTTT.

The chain combines TRBV11-2 with TRBJ1-5; D gene ambiguous. In germline, CDR1 is SGHAT, CDR2 FQNNGV. The germline V and J ends were trimmed by 5 bases and 2 bases, with 7 bases remaining between them. This CDR3 contains 13 residues. CDR3 sequence (DNA): TGTGCCAGCAGCCCCGAGGGCAATCAGCCCCAGCATTTT. Its protein is CASSPEGNQPQHF.

The genes are TRBV6-5 and TRBJ1-5, with TRBD1 matching over 9 bases. CDR3 length: 14 amino acids. Germline CDR1 and CDR2: MNHEY and SVGAGI. Trimming at V came to 0 bases and at J to 7 bases, leaving 1 base not matched to a gene. The CDR3 DNA follows: TGTGCCAGCAGTTACTCACAGGGGGCACAGCCCCAGCATTTT. It specifies CASSYSQGAQPQHF.

The chain joins TRBV5-1 to TRBJ2-1, with D possibly being TRBD2 (5 bases). Germline V CDR1 and CDR2: SGHRS, YFSETQ. This CDR3 spans 17 amino acids. V lost 2 bases and J 0 bases, leaving 15 bases between the germline ends. The CDR3 loop is CASSFLQLGNSYNEQFF. CDR3 DNA: TGCGCCAGCAGCTTCCTTCAACTAGGAAACTCCTACAATGAGCAGTTCTTC.